The 21 T cell receptor beta chains given below trace back to one sample, sequenced in a study of T cells in Graves' hyperthyroidism and ophthalmopathy. Amplification of TCR beta CDR3 regions used RNA as the template. A first-round RT-PCR of the TCR CDR3 used the HTBI primer set. TCRdb re-derived calls from the multiplex PCR reads in MiXCR, one entry per CDR3 protein. The sample consists of fewer than 450,000 distinct CDR3 sequences, about a sixth of them appearing once. The sequenced material came from blood. The receptors were sampled from a woman in her thirties with Graves' hyperthyroidism that later progressed to Graves' ophthalmopathy.

This clonotype was observed many times. The CDR3 DNA sequence: TGTGCCAGCAGCCCCTTGCTGGGGGCGGATGGCTACACCTTC. Protein sequence: CASSPLLGADGYTF. This rearrangement joins TRBV3-1 to TRBJ1-2; D is perhaps TRBD1 (6 bases). The V gene's germline CDR1 is LGHDT and CDR2 YNNKEL (reference sequence). Trimming removed 4 bases from V and 6 bases from J, with 15 bases in between. The CDR3 length is 14 residues.

This clonotype was counted at least ten times. The genes are TRBV6-1 and TRBJ2-3; 7 positions match TRBD2. Germline CDR1 MNHNS, CDR2 SASEGT. J gave up 0 bases and V 7 bases, and 4 bases lay outside the gene matches. CDR3 length: 14 amino acids. CDR3 sequence (DNA): TGTGCCAGCACCACTAGCGTAAGCACAGATACGCAGTATTTT. Translated: CASTTSVSTDTQYF.

The V and J genes are TRBV7-3 and TRBJ2-1; tentatively, D is TRBD2 (6 bases). With 5 bases removed from V and 0 bases from J, the gap between germline ends came to 17 bases. The CDR3 is 17 residues long. CDR1 is SGHTA, CDR2 FQGTGA, per germline. CDR3 nucleotide sequence: TGTGCCAGCAGCCCATTAGGAGGGGTGAGCTCCTACAATGAGCAGTTCTTC. Translated, it gives CASSPLGGVSSYNEQFF.

This clonotype was found many times. This rearrangement joins TRBV10-2 to TRBJ1-1, with D perhaps matching TRBD1 (6 bases). Germline V lookup: CDR1 WSHSY, CDR2 SAAADI. This CDR3 has 13 amino acids. The V and J ends lost 10 bases and 2 bases respectively, with 14 bases between them. DNA for the CDR3: TGCGCCACCAGGTGGGGGCTCAACACTGAAGCTTTCTTT. The encoded protein is CATRWGLNTEAFF.

In this sample, this clonotype turned up many times. The chain links TRBV19 to TRBJ1-4; TRBD1 might be the D (6 bases). V lost 5 bases, J lost 0 bases, and 10 bases lay in between. The germline V gene has CDR1 LNHDA and CDR2 SQIVND (reference sequence). This CDR3 has 15 amino acids. The CDR3 loop reads CASSPNRATNEKLFF. For the CDR3, the DNA is TGTGCCAGTAGTCCGAACAGGGCAACTAATGAAAAACTGTTTTTT.

The V and J genes are TRBV28 and TRBJ1-2; 11 positions agree with TRBD1. The germline V gene has CDR1 MDHEN and CDR2 SYDVKM. Trimming removed 7 bases from V and 7 bases from J; junction bases left unmatched: 8. This CDR3 spans 14 amino acids. The CDR3 spells CASTRTGGAFGYTF. DNA for the CDR3: TGTGCCAGCACTAGGACAGGGGGCGCATTTGGCTACACCTTC.

This clonotype was seen only a few times. The J gene is TRBJ2-4, the V gene TRBV14; D call uncertain. Trimming removed 1 base at V and 9 bases at J, with 4 bases between. CDR3 length equals 11 residues. CDR1 is SGHDN and CDR2 is FVKESK in the germline V gene. The CDR3 loop reads CASSQVGIQYF. CDR3 coding DNA: TGTGCCAGCAGCCAAGTCGGCATTCAGTACTTC.

This clonotype turned up a few times. The V and J genes are TRBV7-9 and TRBJ1-5, with D perhaps matching TRBD1 (5 bases). V was clipped by 5 bases and J by 7 bases, with 15 bases between them. Germline V gene sequence: CDR1 SEHNR, CDR2 FQNEAQ (reference sequence). The CDR3 has 14 amino acids. CDR3 DNA sequence: TGTGCCAGCAGCCCGGAGGGGCTGGGGCAGCCCCAGCATTTT. Protein product: CASSPEGLGQPQHF.

On this clonotype: This may be a read error: a much more frequent sequence differs by one nucleotide. This chain uses TRBV27 with TRBJ1-2; D might be TRBD1 (5 bases). The germline V gene encodes CDR1 MNHEY and CDR2 SMNVEV (reference sequence). The V end lost 11 bases, the J end lost 3 bases, and 13 bases lay between the germline ends. This CDR3 spans 12 amino acids. Here the CDR3 reads CACRGGDYGYTF. The CDR3 DNA reads as TGTGCCTGCCGGGGGGGGGACTATGGCTACACCTTC.

The sample holds many counts of this clonotype. The J gene is TRBJ2-2, the V gene TRBV5-5; D remains ambiguous. The germline V and J ends were trimmed by 2 bases and 6 bases, with 14 bases remaining between them. Germline lookup yields CDR1 SGHKS and CDR2 YYEKEE (reference sequence). This CDR3 is built from 15 residues. In DNA, the CDR3 is TGTGCCAGCAGCTTTTCCGCTATGGTTGCCGGGGAGCTGTTTTTT. Translating it yields CASSFSAMVAGELFF.

The genes are TRBV12-3 or TRBV12-4 and TRBJ2-1; 10 nucleotides match TRBD2. The V segment lost 6 bases and the J segment 7 bases; nucleotides outside the gene matches: 6. This CDR3 comprises 14 residues. CDR3: CASRSSGSGNEQFF. The CDR3 DNA reads TGTGCCAGCAGATCTAGCGGGAGTGGGAATGAGCAGTTCTTC.

Many counts were recorded for this clonotype. V usage is TRBV27 and J usage is TRBJ2-5; 14 bases map to TRBD2. CDR1 is MNHEY, CDR2 SMNVEV, per germline (reference sequence). This CDR3 region has 16 residues. Trimming cost V 6 bases and J 5 bases; bases outside gene matches: 8. CDR3 sequence reads: CASRPGTSGGGETQYF. In DNA form, the CDR3 reads TGTGCCAGCAGGCCCGGGACTAGCGGGGGTGGGGAGACCCAGTACTTC.

On this clonotype: It may be a read error: a sequence one base away is much more abundant. The chain has TRBV14 and TRBJ1-3, with D perhaps TRBD1 (5 bases). Trimming pared 6 bases from V and 4 bases from J, leaving 13 bases between. This CDR3 is 14 amino acids long. Germline V lookup: CDR1 SGHDN, CDR2 FVKESK. For the CDR3, the DNA is TGTGCCAGCAGTCTCGGGACGCTAGGAAACACCATATATTTT. Protein sequence: CASSLGTLGNTIYF. Looking up the rest from reference TRBV14 and TRBJ1-3 gives the full variable domain: EAGVTQFPSHSVIEKGQTVTLRCDPISGHDNLYWYRRVMGKEIKFLLHFVKESKQDESGMPNNRFLAERTGGTYSTLKVQPAELEDSGVYFCASSLGTLGNTIYFGEGSWLTVV.

This clonotype occurred many times. V gene TRBV15 combines with J gene TRBJ2-5; 7 bases are a match to TRBD2. This CDR3 comprises 15 residues. CDR1 LNHNV and CDR2 YYDKDF come from the germline V gene (reference sequence). Trimming took 1 base from V and 5 from J; bases not matched to a gene: 7. CDR3 coding DNA: TGTGCCACCAGCAGAGGTGGCGGGGGACCGGAGACCCAGTACTTC. Its protein product is CATSRGGGGPETQYF. The whole variable domain, filled in from reference TRBV15 and TRBJ2-5, reads DAMVIQNPRYQVTQFGKPVTLSCSQTLNHNVMYWYQQKSSQAPKLLFHYYDKDFNNEADTPDNFQSRRPNTSFCFLDIRSPGLGDTAMYLCATSRGGGGPETQYFGPGTRLLVL.

V is TRBV30 and J is TRBJ1-3; D remains unclear. The CDR3 has 13 amino acids. The germline V gene has CDR1 GTSNPN and CDR2 SVGIG (reference sequence). V was shortened by 1 base and J by 0 bases, with 4 bases between the two germline ends. The CDR3 region has the DNA TGTGCCTGGAGTGAAGTCTCTGGAAACACCATATATTTT. Translating it yields CAWSEVSGNTIYF.

As DNA, the CDR3 is TGTGCCAGCAGCTTAGAGTCAGGGGCTCTCGGCTACACCTTC. The encoded protein is CASSLESGALGYTF. This rearrangement joins TRBV7-9 to TRBJ1-2; possible D gene TRBD1, 6 bases. Germline-derived CDR1 and CDR2 are SEHNR and FQNEAQ (reference sequence). V gave up 1 base and J gave up 8 bases, with 14 bases separating them. The CDR3 covers 14 residues.

There are many counts of this clonotype. The rearrangement links TRBV11-2 to TRBJ2-7, with no clear D. The CDR3 runs to 15 residues. Germline V gene sequence: CDR1 SGHAT, CDR2 FQNNGV. V lost 1 base and J lost 3, with 13 bases in between. The CDR3 DNA sequence: TGTGCCAGCAGCTTAGCTCCCGCGTCGGACTACGAGCAGTACTTC. Encoded protein: CASSLAPASDYEQYF.

This clonotype was picked up a small number of times. The chain links TRBV7-8 to TRBJ2-3, with 11 bases matching TRBD2. V gave up 6 bases and J gave up 3 bases; unmatched junction bases: 5. Germline V gene sequence: CDR1 SGHVS, CDR2 FQNEAQ. CDR3 length: 15 amino acids. CDR3 bases: TGTGCCAGCAGGAAACTAGCGGGAGTGACAGATACGCAGTATTTT. The encoded protein is CASRKLAGVTDTQYF. The full variable domain, with the rest looked up from reference TRBV7-8 and TRBJ2-3, is GAGVSQSPRYKVAKRGQDVALRCDPISGHVSLFWYQQALGQGPEFLTYFQNEAQLDKSGLPSDRFFAERPEGSVSTLKIQRTQQEDSAVYLCASRKLAGVTDTQYFGPGTRLTVL.

This clonotype was seen ten or more times. The chain is built from TRBV28 and TRBJ1-6; D not resolved. Germline V CDR1 and CDR2: MDHEN, SYDVKM. CDR3 length: 11 amino acids. The V and J ends lost 3 bases and 7 bases respectively, with 1 base between them. The chain's CDR3 is CASSLNSPLHF. The CDR3 bases are TGTGCCAGCAGTTTGAATTCACCCCTCCACTTT. Using reference TRBV28 and TRBJ1-6 for the parts outside the CDR3, the full variable domain is DVKVTQSSRYLVKRTGEKVFLECVQDMDHENMFWYRQDPGLGLRLIYFSYDVKMKEKGDIPEGYSVSREKKERFSLILESASTNQTSMYLCASSLNSPLHFGNGTRLTVT.

A note on this clonotype: This may stem from a read error, because a much larger clone lies one nucleotide away. The chain has TRBV20-1 and TRBJ2-7; tentative D call: TRBD1 (5 bases). This CDR3 has 15 residues. Trimming shortened V by 0 bases and J by 1 base, and 13 bases separated the two germline ends. Germline loops: CDR1 DFQATT, CDR2 SNEGSKA (reference sequence). This CDR3 reads CSAREGVGPSYEQYF. The CDR3 nucleotides are TGCAGTGCTAGAGAGGGCGTGGGGCCGTCCTACGAGCAGTACTTC.

This clonotype has a count of ten or more. V and J are TRBV6-1 and TRBJ2-7, with D hard to call. This CDR3 has 14 residues. Trimming took off 5 bases at V and 1 base at J, with 12 bases between the two ends. Germline-derived CDR1 and CDR2 are MNHNS and SASEGT. The CDR3, as DNA: TGTGCCAGCAGTCTGGGCGGCCATTCCTACGAGCAGTACTTC. It translates to CASSLGGHSYEQYF.